One sample yielded the 18 T cell receptor beta chains listed below, sequenced in a study of blood T cell repertoires in COVID-19. TCRdb keeps only in-frame clones here, not all; method: immunoSEQ multiplex PCR. This sample yields 30,000 to 50,000 clones, of which around 83% are seen a single time; 3.5% to 5% belongs to the top ten. Sequencing was done on a sample of peripheral blood. These receptor sequences come from a man aged 55 to 70 with acute or convalescent COVID-19.

The chain combines TRBV7-8 with TRBJ1-6, with TRBD1 matching over 7 bases. Germline CDR1 and CDR2: SGHVS and FQNEAQ. The CDR3 totals 14 residues. Unmatched junction bases numbered 4, after V lost 4 bases and J lost 7 bases. The CDR3 DNA is TGTGCCAGCAGCTCCGGGACAGTCAATTCACCCCTCCACTTT. Translated, it gives CASSSGTVNSPLHF.

The gene calls are TRBV4-1 and TRBJ2-2; 8 bases match TRBD1. V gave up 0 bases and J gave up 1 base; unmatched junction bases: 1. The CDR3 contains 16 residues. The germline gives CDR1 MGHRA, CDR2 YSYEKL. CDR3 in amino acids: CASSQEGQGNTGELFF. DNA of the CDR3: TGCGCCAGCAGCCAAGAAGGACAGGGGAACACCGGGGAGCTGTTTTTT.

The rearrangement links TRBV7-2 to TRBJ2-2, with D unclear. Germline CDR1 and CDR2: SGHTA and FQGNSA. The CDR3 sequence is 14 residues long. V shed 3 bases and J shed 4 bases, with 9 bases lying between them. DNA for the CDR3: TGTGCCAGCAGCTTCGCGGAGACCACCGGGGAGCTGTTTTTT. This translates into CASSFAETTGELFF.

The chain recombines TRBV27 with TRBJ2-6; 9 bases map to TRBD1. This CDR3 has 16 amino acids. Losses at the gene ends were 6 bases for V and 12 bases for J; bases not matched to a gene: 15. CDR1 is MNHEY and CDR2 is SMNVEV in the germline V gene (reference sequence). The CDR3 DNA sequence: TGTGCCAGCAGCCTGCTCGGGACAGGGACTTCTGGCGTCCTGACTTTC. This translates into CASSLLGTGTSGVLTF.

CDR3: CASSLKRDMGEQFF. The DNA for the CDR3 is TGTGCCAGCAGCTTAAAACGGGACATGGGTGAGCAGTTCTTC. The chain carries TRBV7-2 and TRBJ2-1; D is possibly TRBD1 (6 bases). Germline CDR1 SGHTA, CDR2 FQGNSA. Trimming left V 2 bases short and J 9 bases short, with 14 bases between. The CDR3 extends over 14 amino acids.

This sequence joins TRBV7-8 and TRBJ1-6; D perhaps matches TRBD1 (6 bases). CDR3 length: 17 amino acids. Trimming removed 1 base from V and 5 bases from J, with 15 bases in between. Germline-derived CDR1 and CDR2 are SGHVS and FQNEAQ. The CDR3 DNA reads as TGTGCCAGCAGCTTAGTTGGTCGACAGGCGAATAATTCACCCCTCCACTTT. This codes for CASSLVGRQANNSPLHF.

V and J are TRBV29-1 and TRBJ2-7; D perhaps matches TRBD2 (7 bases). Deletions cut 4 bases from V and 6 bases from J, with 19 bases between. This CDR3 contains 14 residues. Germline CDR1 SQVTM, CDR2 ANQGSEA. Here the CDR3 DNA reads TGCAGCGTTGCGTGGTTGGTGGGGGGGCGCGAGCAGTACTTC. Translating gives CSVAWLVGGREQYF.

Concerning this clone itself: Germline is not matched at one junction end, which may reflect a read error. The V call is TRBV6-5, the J call TRBJ2-7, with 7 bases aligning to TRBD2. CDR3 size: 12 residues. Germline CDR1 and CDR2: MNHEY and SVGAGI. For the CDR3, the DNA is TGTGCAAGCATGGGCGGGAGATACGAGCAGTACTTC. It specifies CASMGGRYEQYF.

This chain joins TRBV10-1 and TRBJ1-5; maybe TRBD1 (6 bases). The V end lost 6 bases, the J end lost 0 bases, and 15 bases lay between the germline ends. Per germline, CDR1 WNHNN and CDR2 SYGVQD (reference sequence). The length of the CDR3 is 16 residues. The CDR3 sequence: CASSRGQTHSNQPQHF. The CDR3 DNA follows: TGCGCCAGCAGCCGTGGACAGACCCATAGCAATCAGCCCCAGCATTTT.

The chain uses TRBV6-2 or TRBV6-3 and TRBJ1-2; maybe TRBD1 (5 bases). Per the germline V gene, CDR1 is MNHEY and CDR2 is SVGEGT. Trimming took off 6 bases at V and 6 bases at J, with 14 bases between the two ends. There are 13 residues in the CDR3. In DNA, the CDR3 is TGTGCCAGCAGCCTACAGGCCCCCCATGGCTACACCTTC. Its protein is CASSLQAPHGYTF.

The rearrangement links TRBV18 to TRBJ1-1; D ambiguous. The CDR3 covers 13 residues. CDR1 is KGHSH, CDR2 LQKENI, per germline. V lost 5 bases and J lost 7, with 14 bases in between. CDR3 DNA: TGTGCCAGCTCATCCCGCCAGGAAAGTGAAGCTTTCTTT. Protein: CASSSRQESEAFF.

The chain recombines TRBV2 with TRBJ1-4, with 8 bases matching TRBD1. CDR3 length equals 14 residues. V trimming: 6 bases; J trimming: 7 bases; junction bases outside the gene matches: 7. Germline V gene sequence: CDR1 SNHLY, CDR2 FYNNEI. Written as DNA, the CDR3 is TGTGCCAGCAGGGAACGGACAGGGAGTGAAAAACTGTTTTTT. This codes for CASRERTGSEKLFF.

In this sample, this clone turned up a few times. This chain links TRBV6-6 with TRBJ1-5; D unresolved. Germline V CDR1 and CDR2: MNHNY, SVGAGI (reference sequence). This CDR3 is 13 amino acids long. V was pared by 6 bases and J by 5 bases, with 11 bases between. The CDR3 DNA sequence: TGTGCCAGCAGACCCGGGAACTATCAGCCCCAGCATTTT. Its translation is CASRPGNYQPQHF.

The rearrangement uses TRBV30 and TRBJ1-2, with D perhaps matching TRBD1 (6 bases). Per germline, CDR1 GTSNPN and CDR2 SVGIG (reference sequence). CDR3 length equals 14 residues. Trimming took 3 bases from V and 8 from J, leaving 19 bases between them. Written as DNA, the CDR3 is TGTGCCTGGAGGGGAACAGGGTTTTCCACCGGCTACACCTTC. This encodes CAWRGTGFSTGYTF.

The chain links TRBV15 to TRBJ2-1; tentative D call: TRBD2 (7 bases). From germline, CDR1 is LNHNV and CDR2 YYDKDF (reference sequence). This CDR3 contains 13 residues. Trimming shortened V by 3 bases and J by 7 bases, and 10 bases separated the two germline ends. The CDR3 DNA reads TGTGCCACCAGCAGTAGGGGGGGAAATGAGCAGTTCTTC. Its protein is CATSSRGGNEQFF.

V gene TRBV30 combines with J gene TRBJ1-4; 8 bases are a match to TRBD1. V was pared by 3 bases and J by 10 bases, with 10 bases of the junction left unmatched. This CDR3 is built from 14 residues. Germline CDR1 GTSNPN, CDR2 SVGIG (reference sequence). The chain's CDR3 is CAWSTGQGSGKLFF. The CDR3 DNA is TGTGCCTGGAGCACAGGACAGGGTTCTGGAAAACTGTTTTTT.

The rearrangement links TRBV11-2 to TRBJ2-7; D is possibly TRBD2 (5 bases). This CDR3 spans 16 amino acids. Trimming removed 5 bases at V and 3 bases at J, with 20 bases between. Germline assignment: CDR1 SGHAT and CDR2 FQNNGV. CDR3 region: CASSPGEGGSYYEQYF. Written as DNA, the CDR3 is TGTGCCAGCAGCCCTGGCGAGGGCGGAAGCTACTACGAGCAGTACTTC.

The gene calls are TRBV7-2 and TRBJ2-3, with D possibly being TRBD1 (6 bases). CDR1 is SGHTA, CDR2 FQGNSA, per germline. V lost 1 base, J lost 4 bases, and 9 bases lay in between. The CDR3 runs to 14 residues. CDR3 nucleotides: TGTGCCAGCAGCTTAGTCAGGGGAGCAGATACGCAGTATTTT. It translates to CASSLVRGADTQYF.